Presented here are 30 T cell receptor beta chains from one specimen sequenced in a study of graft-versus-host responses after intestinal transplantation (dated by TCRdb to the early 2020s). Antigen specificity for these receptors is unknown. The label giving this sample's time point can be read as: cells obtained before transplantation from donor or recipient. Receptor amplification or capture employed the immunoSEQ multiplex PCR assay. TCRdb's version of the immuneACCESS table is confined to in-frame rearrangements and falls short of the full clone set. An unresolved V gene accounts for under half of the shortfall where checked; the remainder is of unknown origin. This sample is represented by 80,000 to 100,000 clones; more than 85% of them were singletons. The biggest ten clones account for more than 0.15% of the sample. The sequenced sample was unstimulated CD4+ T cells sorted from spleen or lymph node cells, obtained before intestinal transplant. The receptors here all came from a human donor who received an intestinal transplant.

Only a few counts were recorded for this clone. The chain's CDR3 is CAWDRGGNQPQHF. The CDR3 DNA reads as TGTGCCTGGGACAGGGGCGGCAATCAGCCCCAGCATTTT. The J gene is TRBJ1-5, the V gene TRBV30; the match to TRBD1 covers 8 bases. Germline V gives CDR1 GTSNPN, CDR2 SVGIG (reference sequence). This CDR3 spans 13 amino acids. V shed 5 bases, J shed 2 bases, and the junction held 2 bases outside the gene matches.

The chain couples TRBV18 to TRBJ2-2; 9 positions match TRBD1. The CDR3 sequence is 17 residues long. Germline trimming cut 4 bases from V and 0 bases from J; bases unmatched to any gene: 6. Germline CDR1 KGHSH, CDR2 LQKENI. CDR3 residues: CASSLLQGASNTGELFF. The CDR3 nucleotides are TGTGCCAGCTCACTCCTACAGGGGGCCTCGAACACCGGGGAGCTGTTTTTT.

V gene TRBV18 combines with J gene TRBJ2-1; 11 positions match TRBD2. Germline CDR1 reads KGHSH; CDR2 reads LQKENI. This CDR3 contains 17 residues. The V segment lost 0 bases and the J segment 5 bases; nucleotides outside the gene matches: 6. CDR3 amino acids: CASSPPGTSGSHNEQFF. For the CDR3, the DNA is TGTGCCAGCTCACCACCGGGGACTAGCGGATCCCACAATGAGCAGTTCTTC. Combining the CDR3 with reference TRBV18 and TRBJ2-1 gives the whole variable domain NAGVMQNPRHLVRRRGQEARLRCSPMKGHSHVYWYRQLPEEGLKFMVYLQKENIIDESGMPKERFSAEFPKEGPSILRIQQVVRGDSAAYFCASSPPGTSGSHNEQFFGPGTRLTVL.

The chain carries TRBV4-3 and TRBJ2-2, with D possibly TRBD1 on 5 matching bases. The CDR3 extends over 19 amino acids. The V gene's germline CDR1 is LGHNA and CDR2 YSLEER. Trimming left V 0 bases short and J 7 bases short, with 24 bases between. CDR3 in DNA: TGCGCCAGCAGCCAAGACACCTGGGGTGGGGCGCGGAGCGACGGGGAGCTGTTTTTT. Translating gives CASSQDTWGGARSDGELFF.

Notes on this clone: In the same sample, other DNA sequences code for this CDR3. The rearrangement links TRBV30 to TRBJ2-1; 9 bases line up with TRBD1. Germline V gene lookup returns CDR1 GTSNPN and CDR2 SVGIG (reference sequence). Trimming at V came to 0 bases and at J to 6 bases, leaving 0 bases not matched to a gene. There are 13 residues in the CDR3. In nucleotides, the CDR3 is TGTGCCTGGAGTGTACAGGGGGCCAATGAGCAGTTCTTC. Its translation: CAWSVQGANEQFF.

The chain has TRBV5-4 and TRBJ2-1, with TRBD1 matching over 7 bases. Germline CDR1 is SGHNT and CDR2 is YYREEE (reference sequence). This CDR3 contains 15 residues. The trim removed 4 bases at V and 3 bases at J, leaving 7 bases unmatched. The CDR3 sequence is CASSANRGYYNEQFF. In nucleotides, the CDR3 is TGTGCCAGCAGCGCCAACAGGGGTTACTACAATGAGCAGTTCTTC.

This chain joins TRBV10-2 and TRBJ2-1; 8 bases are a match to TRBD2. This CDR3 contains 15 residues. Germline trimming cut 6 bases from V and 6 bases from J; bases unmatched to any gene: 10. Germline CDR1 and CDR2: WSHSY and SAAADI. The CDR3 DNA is TGCGCCAGCAGGCAGGGGTATGCGGGAGGCAATGAGCAGTTCTTC. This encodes CASRQGYAGGNEQFF.

CDR3 loop: CASSSTTSGYEQYF. CDR3 nucleotide sequence: TGTGCCAGCAGCTCCACGACTTCCGGGTACGAGCAGTACTTC. The rearrangement links TRBV16 to TRBJ2-7, with D unclear. The V end was cut by 5 bases, the J end by 4 bases, with 15 bases between. CDR3 length: 14 amino acids. The germline V gene encodes CDR1 KGHSY and CDR2 FQNENV.

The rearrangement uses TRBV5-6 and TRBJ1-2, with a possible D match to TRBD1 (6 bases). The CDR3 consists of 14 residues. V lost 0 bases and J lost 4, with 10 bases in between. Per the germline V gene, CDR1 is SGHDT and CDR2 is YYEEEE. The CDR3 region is CASSLVDSSYGYTF. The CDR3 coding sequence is TGTGCCAGCAGCTTGGTGGACAGTTCCTATGGCTACACCTTC.

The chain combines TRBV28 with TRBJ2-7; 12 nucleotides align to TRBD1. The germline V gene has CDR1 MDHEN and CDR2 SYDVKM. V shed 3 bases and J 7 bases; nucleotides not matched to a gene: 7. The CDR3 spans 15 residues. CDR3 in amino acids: CASSFRDRGRGEQYF. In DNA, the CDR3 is TGTGCCAGCAGTTTCCGGGACAGGGGGCGCGGAGAGCAGTACTTC.

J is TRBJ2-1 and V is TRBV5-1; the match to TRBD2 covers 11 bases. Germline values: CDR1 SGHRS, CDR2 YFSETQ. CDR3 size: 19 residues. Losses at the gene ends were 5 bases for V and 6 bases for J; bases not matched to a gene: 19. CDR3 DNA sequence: TGCGCCAGCAGGGCAGGGACTAGCGGTGGAGCATTCGTTGGCAATGAGCAGTTCTTC. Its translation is CASRAGTSGGAFVGNEQFF.

The CDR3 nucleotides read TGTGCCAGCAGCCCGGACAGGGGTTGGTCCTACGAGCAGTACTTC. It specifies CASSPDRGWSYEQYF. The gene calls are TRBV5-6 and TRBJ2-7, with 9 bases aligning to TRBD1. Germline V gene sequence: CDR1 SGHDT, CDR2 YYEEEE. Trimming removed 4 bases from V and 1 base from J; junction bases left unmatched: 6. This CDR3 region has 15 residues.

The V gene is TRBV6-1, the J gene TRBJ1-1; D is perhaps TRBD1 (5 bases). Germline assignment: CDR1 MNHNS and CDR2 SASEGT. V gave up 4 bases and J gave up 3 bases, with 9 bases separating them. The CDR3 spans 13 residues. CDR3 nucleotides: TGTGCCAGCAGTGCAGGAGGGGACACTGAAGCTTTCTTT. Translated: CASSAGGDTEAFF.

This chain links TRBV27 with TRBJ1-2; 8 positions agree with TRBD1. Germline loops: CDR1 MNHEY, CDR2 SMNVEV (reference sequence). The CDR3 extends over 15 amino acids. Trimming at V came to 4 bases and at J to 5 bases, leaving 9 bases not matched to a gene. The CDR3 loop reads CASSSGRGLHYGYTF. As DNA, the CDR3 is TGTGCCAGCAGTTCCGGCAGGGGGCTGCATTATGGCTACACCTTC.

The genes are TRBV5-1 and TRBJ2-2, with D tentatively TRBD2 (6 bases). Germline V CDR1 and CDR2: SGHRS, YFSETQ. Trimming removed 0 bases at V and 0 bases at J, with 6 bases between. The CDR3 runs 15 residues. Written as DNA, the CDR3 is TGCGCCAGCAGCTTGGGGGGGGCGAACACCGGGGAGCTGTTTTTT. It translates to CASSLGGANTGELFF.

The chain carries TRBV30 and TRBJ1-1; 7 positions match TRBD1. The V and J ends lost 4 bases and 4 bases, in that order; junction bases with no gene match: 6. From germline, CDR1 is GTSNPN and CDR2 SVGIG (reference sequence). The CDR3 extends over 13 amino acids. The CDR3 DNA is TGTGCCTGGACCCCAGGGACAGCCACTGAAGCTTTCTTT. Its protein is CAWTPGTATEAFF.

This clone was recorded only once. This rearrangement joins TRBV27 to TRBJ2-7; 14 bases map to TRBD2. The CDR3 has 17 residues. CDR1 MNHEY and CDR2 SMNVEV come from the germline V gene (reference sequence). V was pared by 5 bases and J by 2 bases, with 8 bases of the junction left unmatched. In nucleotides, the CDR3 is TGTGCCAGCAGTCCAGGACTAGCGGGGGGAATTCCCTACGAGCAGTACTTC. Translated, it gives CASSPGLAGGIPYEQYF.

The CDR3 spells CASSFEIAKNIQYF. CDR3 nucleotide sequence: TGTGCCAGCAGCTTCGAGATAGCCAAAAACATTCAGTACTTC. The genes are TRBV7-2 and TRBJ2-4; no clear D gene. V gave up 3 bases and J gave up 0 bases, with 6 bases separating them. The CDR3 is made up of 14 amino acids. The germline V gene has CDR1 SGHTA and CDR2 FQGNSA.

The DNA for the CDR3 is TGCGCCAGCAGTGAGTCCTGCGGCGCCAATCAGCCCCAGCATTTT. It translates to CASSESCGANQPQHF. This chain connects TRBV10-1 to TRBJ1-5; D is undetermined. The germline V and J ends were trimmed by 0 bases and 3 bases, with 9 bases remaining between them. The CDR3 contains 15 residues. Germline loops: CDR1 WNHNN, CDR2 SYGVQD (reference sequence).

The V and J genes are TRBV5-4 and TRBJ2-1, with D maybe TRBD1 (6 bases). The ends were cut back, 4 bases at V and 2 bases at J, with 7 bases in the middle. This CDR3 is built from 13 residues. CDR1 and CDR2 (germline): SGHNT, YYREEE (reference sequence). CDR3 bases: TGTGCCAGCAGCAGGACAGCCTACAATGAGCAGTTCTTC. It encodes CASSRTAYNEQFF.

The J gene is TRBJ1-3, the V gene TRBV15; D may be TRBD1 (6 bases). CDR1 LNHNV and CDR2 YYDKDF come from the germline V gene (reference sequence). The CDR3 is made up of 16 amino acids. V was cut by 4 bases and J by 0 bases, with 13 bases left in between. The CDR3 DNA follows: TGTGCCACCAGCAAAAGGGACACGTACTCTGGAAACACCATATATTTT. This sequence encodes CATSKRDTYSGNTIYF.

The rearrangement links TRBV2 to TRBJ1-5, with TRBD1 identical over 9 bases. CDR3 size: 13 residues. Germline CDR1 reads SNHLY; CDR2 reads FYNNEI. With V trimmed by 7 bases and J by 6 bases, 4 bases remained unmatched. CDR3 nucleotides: TGTGCCAGCATGGACAGGGGAGGTCAGCCCCAGCATTTT. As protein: CASMDRGGQPQHF.

The CDR3 DNA reads TGTGCCACCAGCAGAGATCCTCTCGGCACAGATACGCAGTATTTT. This translates into CATSRDPLGTDTQYF. The V call is TRBV15, the J call TRBJ2-3; D is uncertain. Germline V lookup: CDR1 LNHNV, CDR2 YYDKDF (reference sequence). There are 15 residues in the CDR3. The V end lost 0 bases, the J end lost 1 base, and 8 bases lay between the germline ends. Based on the CDR3 plus reference TRBV15 and TRBJ2-3, the full variable domain is DAMVIQNPRYQVTQFGKPVTLSCSQTLNHNVMYWYQQKSSQAPKLLFHYYDKDFNNEADTPDNFQSRRPNTSFCFLDIRSPGLGDTAMYLCATSRDPLGTDTQYFGPGTRLTVL.

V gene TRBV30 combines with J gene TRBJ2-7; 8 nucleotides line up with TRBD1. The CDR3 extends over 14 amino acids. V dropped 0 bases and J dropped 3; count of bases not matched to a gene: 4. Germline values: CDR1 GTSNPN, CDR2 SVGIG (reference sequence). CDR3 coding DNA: TGTGCCTGGAGTGTACAGGGGGGAATCTACGAGCAGTACTTC. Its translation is CAWSVQGGIYEQYF.

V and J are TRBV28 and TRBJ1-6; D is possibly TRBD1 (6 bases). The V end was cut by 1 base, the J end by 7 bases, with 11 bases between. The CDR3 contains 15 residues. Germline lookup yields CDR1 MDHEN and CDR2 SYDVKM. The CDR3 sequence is CASSLSGTTNSPLHF. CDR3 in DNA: TGTGCCAGCAGTTTATCAGGGACAACCAATTCACCCCTCCACTTT.

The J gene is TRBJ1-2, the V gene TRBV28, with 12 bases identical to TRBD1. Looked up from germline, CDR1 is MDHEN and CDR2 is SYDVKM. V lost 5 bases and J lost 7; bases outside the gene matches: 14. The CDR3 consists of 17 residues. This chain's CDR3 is CASSRLRRDRGLGGYTF. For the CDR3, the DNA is TGTGCCAGCAGTCGCCTCAGACGGGACAGGGGGCTGGGTGGCTACACCTTC.

DNA for the CDR3: TGTGCCAGCAGCTTAGTATTCGTCAGGGCTGAAAAACTGTTTTTT. It specifies CASSLVFVRAEKLFF. The V gene is TRBV7-9, the J gene TRBJ1-4; possibly TRBD1 for D (5 bases). The CDR3 covers 15 residues. Germline CDR1 reads SEHNR; CDR2 reads FQNEAQ (reference sequence). Trimming shortened V by 1 base and J by 7 bases, and 13 bases separated the two germline ends. The whole variable domain, filled in from reference TRBV7-9 and TRBJ1-4, reads DTGVSQNPRHKITKRGQNVTFRCDPISEHNRLYWYRQTLGQGPEFLTYFQNEAQLEKSRLLSDRFSAERPKGSFSTLEIQRTEQGDSAMYLCASSLVFVRAEKLFFGSGTQLSVL.

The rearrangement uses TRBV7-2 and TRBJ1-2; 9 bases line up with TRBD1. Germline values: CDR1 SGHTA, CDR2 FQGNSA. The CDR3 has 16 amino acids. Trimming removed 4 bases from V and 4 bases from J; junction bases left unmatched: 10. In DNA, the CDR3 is TGTGCCAGCAGCTCAGGGGGGACAGGGATTCTCTATGGCTACACCTTC. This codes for CASSSGGTGILYGYTF. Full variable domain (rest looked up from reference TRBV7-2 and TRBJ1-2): GAGVSQSPSNKVTEKGKDVELRCDPISGHTALYWYRQSLGQGLEFLIYFQGNSAPDKSGLPSDRFSAERTGGSVSTLTIQRTQQEDSAVYLCASSSGGTGILYGYTFGSGTRLTVV.

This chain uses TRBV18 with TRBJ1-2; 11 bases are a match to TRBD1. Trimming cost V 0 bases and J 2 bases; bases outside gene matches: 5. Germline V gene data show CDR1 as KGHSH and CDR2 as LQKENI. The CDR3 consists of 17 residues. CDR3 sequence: CASSPPRTGGTNYGYTF. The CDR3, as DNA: TGTGCCAGCTCACCACCCCGGACAGGGGGCACAAACTATGGCTACACCTTC. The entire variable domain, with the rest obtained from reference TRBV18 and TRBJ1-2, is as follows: NAGVMQNPRHLVRRRGQEARLRCSPMKGHSHVYWYRQLPEEGLKFMVYLQKENIIDESGMPKERFSAEFPKEGPSILRIQQVVRGDSAAYFCASSPPRTGGTNYGYTFGSGTRLTVV.

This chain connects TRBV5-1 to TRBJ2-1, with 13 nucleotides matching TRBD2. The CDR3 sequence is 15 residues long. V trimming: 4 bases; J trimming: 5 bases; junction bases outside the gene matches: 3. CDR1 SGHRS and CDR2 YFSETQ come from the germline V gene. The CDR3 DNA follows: TGCGCCAGCAGCGTCGGGACTAGCGGGGACAATGAGCAGTTCTTC. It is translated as CASSVGTSGDNEQFF.